This T cell receptor beta chain was identified during a study of blood T cell repertoires in COVID-19. Study summary: Acute-phase and convalescent COVID-19 samples originated in the United States, Italy and Spain. T cells, B-cell-depleted T cells, or PBMCs supplied cDNA or gDNA.

The method was immunoSEQ multiplex PCR; TCRdb's version includes in-frame clones alone and lacks a portion of them. The sample consists of about 150,000 clones, 75% to 85% of them appearing once. CDR3 size: 14 residues. Germline V gene data show CDR1 as SGHDT and CDR2 as YYEEEE. The V end lost 4 bases, the J end lost 2 bases, and 11 bases lay between the germline ends. The receptor's source is a man aged 55 to 69 with acute or convalescent COVID-19. Material: peripheral blood. The chain links TRBV5-6 to TRBJ2-3; tentatively, D is TRBD2 (5 bases). CDR3: CASSLGAHTDTQYF. The CDR3 coding sequence is TGTGCCAGCAGCCTGGGAGCTCACACAGATACGCAGTATTTT.